This T cell receptor (beta chain) emerged from a study of T-cell memory formation after mild COVID-19. On the study more broadly: Most TCR clusters belonged to a single donor.

TCRdb re-derived calls from the 5' RACE reads in MiXCR, one entry per CDR3 protein. The data contain 550,000 to 700,000 distinct CDR3 sequences, more than 15% of them singletons. In germline, CDR1 is MNHNY, CDR2 SVGAGI (reference sequence). V was cut by 6 bases and J by 1 base, with 12 bases left in between. The CDR3 length is 14 residues. The sample consisted of PBMCs or a T cell subset sorted from them (not recorded which). This sequence joins TRBV6-6 and TRBJ2-5, with TRBD1 as a possible D gene (5 bases). The source of this sequence is an adult woman who had mild COVID-19 (a few samples of this study predate the infection). Cell type and time point are not known. The DNA of the CDR3 is TGTGCCAGCAGGGTCAGACAGCCCCAAGAGACCCAGTACTTC. This codes for CASRVRQPQETQYF.